A selection of T cell receptor beta chains follows, all from one sample in a study of OX40 agonist ivuxolimab in advanced cancers. Only in-frame clones appear in the TCRdb table, and some are missing; sequencing was by immunoSEQ multiplex PCR. The sample holds 65,000 to 95,000 clones, over 75% seen once. The starting material was CD4+ or CD8+ T cells sorted from blood, obtained in a trial of the OX40 agonist ivuxolimab. The receptors stem from an adult with an advanced solid tumor such as melanoma, head and neck, liver or kidney cancer. The CDR3 runs from the conserved cysteine through the conserved F or W.

V gene: TRBV28; J gene: TRBJ1-6; CDR3 protein: CASSSDSLGSPLHF
V gene: TRBV28; J gene: TRBJ1-2; CDR3 protein: CASSDRDRLLTGYTF
V gene: TRBV5-6; J gene: TRBJ1-6; CDR3 protein: CASSLRQGINSPLHF
V gene: TRBV6-6; J gene: TRBJ1-5; CDR3 protein: CASSYSSQPGQPQHF
V gene: TRBV29-1; J gene: TRBJ2-3; CDR3 protein: CSVAQTGVTDTQYF
V gene: TRBV28; J gene: TRBJ1-2; CDR3 protein: CASSLGGRGADGYTF
V gene: TRBV18; J gene: TRBJ1-4; CDR3 protein: CASSLLQGIPEKLFF
V gene: TRBV5-1; J gene: TRBJ2-2; CDR3 protein: CASSLVRSGTNTGELFF
V gene: TRBV25-1; J gene: TRBJ1-5; CDR3 protein: CASSESGNQPQHF
V gene: TRBV10-3; J gene: TRBJ2-2; CDR3 protein: CAISEPTGNMNTGELFF
V gene: TRBV7-6; J gene: TRBJ2-7; CDR3 protein: CASSSQIAYEQYF
V gene: TRBV2; J gene: TRBJ2-3; CDR3 protein: CASSGLAGTTDTQYF
V gene: TRBV4-3; J gene: TRBJ1-5; CDR3 protein: CASSHLNRWKPQHF
V gene: TRBV7-3; J gene: TRBJ1-2; CDR3 protein: CASSLGETRGYTF
V gene: TRBV7-2; J gene: TRBJ2-7; CDR3 protein: CASSLGQVSYEQYF
V gene: TRBV7-9; J gene: TRBJ1-6; CDR3 protein: CASSPMGGDSNSPLHF
V gene: TRBV5-1; J gene: TRBJ2-5; CDR3 protein: CASSFRQGQETQYF
V gene: TRBV5-5; J gene: TRBJ2-5; CDR3 protein: CASSLEAYQETQYF
V gene: TRBV10-1; J gene: TRBJ1-3; CDR3 protein: CASSRDRDHLSVLSGNTIYF
V gene: TRBV6-6; J gene: TRBJ2-1; CDR3 protein: CASSYRVGNNEQFF
V gene: TRBV28; J gene: TRBJ2-5; CDR3 protein: CASSFLAGGFQETQYF
V gene: TRBV9; J gene: TRBJ2-7; CDR3 protein: CASSVGPGWGPYEQYF
V gene: TRBV4-1; J gene: TRBJ1-6; CDR3 protein: CASSQSFGTGGSYNSPLHF